This entry lists 17 T cell receptor beta chains sequenced from one sample in a study of blood T cells in healthy people across ages. Using a J-beta primer mix together with a sample-barcoded 5' primer, a second PCR was run for about 6 to 12 cycles. Each CDR3 protein gets one entry after TCRdb re-called the 5' RACE reads with MiXCR. The table includes 650,000 to 950,000 distinct CDR3 sequences, more than 40% detected once. The sequenced sample consisted of blood. The receptor source for this set is a man in his 60s in good health.

The genes are TRBV3-1 and TRBJ2-5; 7 bases agree with TRBD2. The junction had 16 bases not matched to a gene; V was cut back by 1 base and J by 11 bases. Per the germline V gene, CDR1 is LGHDT and CDR2 is YNNKEL (reference sequence). The CDR3 runs to 16 residues. The CDR3 loop reads CASSQGTGRGLGEQYF. CDR3 in DNA: TGTGCCAGCAGCCAAGGTACGGGCAGAGGACTAGGGGAGCAGTACTTC.

A few counts support this clonotype. V usage is TRBV10-1 and J usage is TRBJ2-3; D is unclear. The CDR3 covers 14 residues. V lost 3 bases and J lost 4, with 11 bases in between. The germline gives CDR1 WNHNN, CDR2 SYGVQD (reference sequence). This CDR3 is CASSEGHGADTQYF. The CDR3 DNA sequence: TGCGCCAGCAGTGAAGGGCATGGGGCAGATACGCAGTATTTT.

This clonotype has at least ten counts. This sequence joins TRBV29-1 and TRBJ2-5; D is perhaps TRBD1 (5 bases). The length of the CDR3 is 12 residues. Germline-derived CDR1 and CDR2 are SQVTM and ANQGSEA. V shed 2 bases and J shed 5 bases, with 9 bases lying between them. The CDR3 DNA reads as TGCAGCGTTGAAAGGGGTGAGGAGACCCAGTACTTC. Translation: CSVERGEETQYF.

The genes are TRBV7-9 and TRBJ1-1; D remains ambiguous. CDR3 length: 12 amino acids. Trimming cost V 5 bases and J 10 bases, with 14 bases left between them. CDR1 and CDR2 from the germline V gene are SEHNR and FQNEAQ (reference sequence). The CDR3 reads CASSAVGSLAFF. The CDR3 DNA sequence: TGTGCCAGCAGCGCAGTGGGAAGTTTAGCTTTCTTT.

The genes are TRBV6-1 and TRBJ2-4, with 8 bases aligning to TRBD1. Gene TRBJ2-7 matches the end of the DNA better, so the J call may be wrong. CDR1 MNHNS and CDR2 SASEGT come from the germline V gene. The CDR3 loop spans 15 amino acids. The DNA for the CDR3 is TGTGCCAGCATCGGCAGGGGGCCAAAAAACTACGAGCAGTACTTC. It encodes CASIGRGPKNYEQYF.

The chain has TRBV6-1 and TRBJ2-4, with TRBD2 as a possible D gene (7 bases). Trimming removed 2 bases at V and 9 bases at J, with 17 bases between. The germline CDR1 and CDR2 sequences are MNHNS and SASEGT. The CDR3 covers 15 residues. Written as DNA, the CDR3 is TGTGCCAGCAGTGAATTGGGGGGGGGCCCACCCATTCAGTACTTC. This codes for CASSELGGGPPIQYF.

This chain joins TRBV6-5 and TRBJ1-1; 9 positions match TRBD1. The CDR3 runs to 15 residues. The V and J ends lost 5 bases and 4 bases, in that order; junction bases with no gene match: 8. Germline V gene lookup returns CDR1 MNHEY and CDR2 SVGAGI. The CDR3 DNA is TGTGCCAGCAGTCGGGACAGGGTGGGGAGCACTGAAGCTTTCTTT. Its protein product is CASSRDRVGSTEAFF.

This clonotype has just a few counts. The chain is built from TRBV10-3 and TRBJ1-1; D not resolved. The CDR3 is 12 amino acids. The germline V gene encodes CDR1 ENHRY and CDR2 SYGVKD. Trimming removed 5 bases at V and 1 base at J, with 5 bases between. CDR3 region: CAISRQNTEAFF. The CDR3 DNA follows: TGTGCCATCAGTAGACAGAACACTGAAGCTTTCTTT.

This clonotype was recorded only once. This chain joins TRBV5-6 and TRBJ2-7; D may be TRBD2 (5 bases). Trimming stripped 4 bases from V and 1 base from J, with 12 bases between. This CDR3 comprises 14 residues. Germline assignment: CDR1 SGHDT and CDR2 YYEEEE. CDR3 residues: CASSLTMGSYEQYF. CDR3 nucleotide sequence: TGTGCCAGCAGCCTGACTATGGGGTCCTACGAGCAGTACTTC.

The chain links TRBV6-5 to TRBJ2-1; a possible D gene is TRBD1 (5 bases). Trimming stripped 0 bases from V and 13 bases from J, with 7 bases between. The CDR3 is 11 amino acids. Germline V gene data show CDR1 as MNHEY and CDR2 as SVGAGI. CDR3 sequence (DNA): TGTGCCAGCAGTTACTCGGGGCTACAGTTCTTC. Its protein product is CASSYSGLQFF.

This chain joins TRBV6-5 and TRBJ2-5; 10 positions match TRBD2. V gave up 6 bases and J gave up 12 bases; unmatched junction bases: 7. CDR3 length: 12 residues. Germline V gene lookup returns CDR1 MNHEY and CDR2 SVGAGI. This CDR3 reads CASSHGLAGEYF. The CDR3 DNA is TGTGCCAGCAGCCACGGGCTAGCGGGGGAGTACTTC.

The V and J genes are TRBV20-1 and TRBJ2-7; 8 bases fit TRBD1. The V gene end was trimmed by 3 bases and the J gene end by 4 bases; junction bases not matched to a gene: 5. There are 13 residues in the CDR3. Germline V gene lookup returns CDR1 DFQATT and CDR2 SNEGSKA (reference sequence). The CDR3 nucleotides read TGCAGTGCTAGGGACAGGGAGAAGTACGAGCAGTACTTC. It encodes CSARDREKYEQYF.

This clonotype came up a few times. The CDR3 loop is CASSGDRGREKAQYF. The CDR3 nucleotides are TGTGCCAGCAGCGGGGACAGGGGGCGGGAGAAGGCCCAGTACTTC. The chain has TRBV5-6 and TRBJ2-5; TRBD1 matches 12 bases. Trimming took 4 bases from V and 9 from J; bases not matched to a gene: 10. This CDR3 is 15 amino acids long. The germline CDR1 and CDR2 sequences are SGHDT and YYEEEE.

The J gene is TRBJ2-3, the V gene TRBV7-2; 14 positions match TRBD2. In germline, CDR1 is SGHTA, CDR2 FQGNSA. The CDR3 runs 16 residues. After removal of 5 bases from V and 4 bases from J, the junction contained 5 bases not matched to a gene. DNA of the CDR3: TGTGCCAGCAGCCCCCGGGGACTAGCGGGGGCAGATACGCAGTATTTT. Translating it yields CASSPRGLAGADTQYF.

V usage is TRBV4-1 and J usage is TRBJ1-4; TRBD1 might be the D (6 bases). The ends were cut back, 0 bases at V and 3 bases at J, with 14 bases in the middle. Looked up from germline, CDR1 is MGHRA and CDR2 is YSYEKL. There are 17 residues in the CDR3. DNA for the CDR3: TGCGCCAGCAGCCAAGACCCGCGAGGGGGTTCTAATGAAAAACTGTTTTTT. It encodes CASSQDPRGGSNEKLFF.

The gene calls are TRBV5-1 and TRBJ2-5; 7 nucleotides align to TRBD1. Germline values: CDR1 SGHRS, CDR2 YFSETQ. V lost 1 base and J lost 3; bases outside the gene matches: 3. CDR3 length: 14 residues. CDR3 in DNA: TGCGCCAGCAGCTTGTGGGGACAGAAAGAGACCCAGTACTTC. Protein product: CASSLWGQKETQYF.

This clonotype was counted between two and nine times. The chain uses TRBV20-1 and TRBJ2-1; possibly TRBD1 or TRBD2 for D (5 bases each). The CDR3 has 12 residues. V lost 5 bases and J lost 6, with 11 bases in between. Germline V gene lookup returns CDR1 DFQATT and CDR2 SNEGSKA (reference sequence). The CDR3 bases are TGCAGTGCTCCCTCAGGGAGCAATGAGCAGTTCTTC. The encoded protein is CSAPSGSNEQFF.